The 10 T cell receptor beta chains listed next were all sequenced from one sample in a study of T cell repertoires in cytomegalovirus infection. TCRdb reprocessed the reads via MiXCR and lists one record per CDR3 protein. The sample records about 190,000 distinct CDR3 sequences, 25% to 30% being singletons. Sequenced material: PBMCs. These receptors all come from a human donor in good health (CMV status not recorded). Some clones in this sample may be carry-over from other donors' samples.

The genes are TRBV9 and TRBJ1-1; 8 nucleotides line up with TRBD1. The trim removed 3 bases at V and 5 bases at J, leaving 6 bases unmatched. The CDR3 runs 14 residues. Germline lookup yields CDR1 SGDLS and CDR2 YYNGEE. The CDR3 loop is CASSARDRRTEAFF. CDR3 coding DNA: TGTGCCAGCAGCGCACGGGACAGGCGGACTGAAGCTTTCTTT.

This chain uses TRBV9 with TRBJ2-5, with TRBD2 as a possible D gene (5 bases). This CDR3 is built from 15 residues. Germline loops: CDR1 SGDLS, CDR2 YYNGEE. Trimming removed 4 bases from V and 5 bases from J, with 18 bases in between. CDR3 nucleotides: TGTGCCAGCAGCCCCGGGGATTTCGTGGGGGAGACCCAGTACTTC. This encodes CASSPGDFVGETQYF.

The chain couples TRBV7-3 to TRBJ2-7; D uncertain. Germline CDR1 is SGHTA and CDR2 is FQGTGA. Trimming left V 0 bases short and J 3 bases short, with 6 bases between. The CDR3 totals 13 residues. The CDR3 sequence is CASSLTLNYEQYF. The CDR3 bases are TGTGCCAGCAGCTTAACTCTGAACTACGAGCAGTACTTC.

CDR3 residues: CASSVQGVLDTEAFF. CDR3 in DNA: TGTGCCAGCAGCGTGCAGGGGGTACTAGACACTGAAGCTTTCTTT. The chain is built from TRBV5-5 and TRBJ1-1, with 7 bases aligning to TRBD1. CDR1 is SGHKS, CDR2 YYEKEE, per germline (reference sequence). Trimming at V came to 4 bases and at J to 3 bases, leaving 9 bases not matched to a gene. The CDR3 covers 15 residues.

The chain uses TRBV20-1 and TRBJ2-3; TRBD1 aligns across 8 bases. The CDR3 covers 13 residues. The germline V gene has CDR1 DFQATT and CDR2 SNEGSKA (reference sequence). Germline trimming cut 3 bases from V and 2 bases from J; bases unmatched to any gene: 1. This CDR3 is CSARTGDTDTQYF. In DNA, the CDR3 is TGCAGTGCTAGGACAGGGGACACAGATACGCAGTATTTT.

This clonotype has a count of ten or more. The chain couples TRBV7-2 to TRBJ1-4; no clear D. Looked up from germline, CDR1 is SGHTA and CDR2 is FQGNSA. V was pared by 5 bases and J by 1 base, with 14 bases between. The CDR3 runs 16 residues. The CDR3 loop reads CASSPNVPETNEKLFF. The CDR3 nucleotides are TGTGCCAGCAGCCCGAACGTGCCCGAAACTAATGAAAAACTGTTTTTT. Combining the CDR3 with reference TRBV7-2 and TRBJ1-4 gives the whole variable domain GAGVSQSPSNKVTEKGKDVELRCDPISGHTALYWYRQSLGQGLEFLIYFQGNSAPDKSGLPSDRFSAERTGGSVSTLTIQRTQQEDSAVYLCASSPNVPETNEKLFFGSGTQLSVL.

The chain has TRBV10-3 and TRBJ2-1; TRBD1 or TRBD2 may be the D gene (5 bases each). The CDR3 runs 15 residues. Germline CDR1 reads ENHRY; CDR2 reads SYGVKD. Trimming removed 10 bases at V and 8 bases at J, with 24 bases between. CDR3 sequence: CASQEGAGSLHEQFF. The CDR3 DNA sequence: TGTGCCAGCCAGGAAGGGGCAGGGAGTTTACATGAGCAGTTCTTC.

This chain joins TRBV10-2 and TRBJ1-5; D call uncertain. This CDR3 region has 17 residues. Trimming took 0 bases from V and 0 from J, leaving 12 bases between them. Germline V gene data show CDR1 as WSHSY and CDR2 as SAAADI. In DNA form, the CDR3 reads TGCGCCAGCAGTGAGTCGGTAGAGGGTGTTAGCAATCAGCCCCAGCATTTT. Its translation: CASSESVEGVSNQPQHF.

The rearrangement uses TRBV7-3 and TRBJ2-5; D is unclear. V was trimmed by 2 bases and J by 0 bases, leaving 4 bases between them. Germline-derived CDR1 and CDR2 are SGHTA and FQGTGA. This CDR3 is built from 13 residues. CDR3 sequence (DNA): TGTGCCAGCAGCTTAGCCCACCAAGAGACCCAGTACTTC. This encodes CASSLAHQETQYF.

This sequence joins TRBV19 and TRBJ1-2; tentative D call: TRBD1 (5 bases). The CDR3 contains 14 residues. The V end lost 9 bases, the J end lost 0 bases, and 14 bases lay between the germline ends. Looked up from germline, CDR1 is LNHDA and CDR2 is SQIVND (reference sequence). In DNA form, the CDR3 reads TGTGCCAGCGCCCGACAGAGCTCTAACTATGGCTACACCTTC. Translating gives CASARQSSNYGYTF.